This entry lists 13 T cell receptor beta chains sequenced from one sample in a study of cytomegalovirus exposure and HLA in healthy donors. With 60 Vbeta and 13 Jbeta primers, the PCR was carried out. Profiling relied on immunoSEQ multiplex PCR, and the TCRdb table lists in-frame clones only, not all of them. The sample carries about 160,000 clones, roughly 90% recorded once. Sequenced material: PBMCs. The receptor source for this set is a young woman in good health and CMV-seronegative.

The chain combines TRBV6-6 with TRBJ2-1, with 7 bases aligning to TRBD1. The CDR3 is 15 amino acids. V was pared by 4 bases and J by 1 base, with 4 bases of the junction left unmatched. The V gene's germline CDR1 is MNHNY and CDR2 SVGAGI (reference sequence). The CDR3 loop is CASSSGTVSYNEQFF. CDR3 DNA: TGTGCCAGCAGTTCCGGGACAGTTTCCTACAATGAGCAGTTCTTC.

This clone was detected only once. This chain's CDR3 is CASSLGGDGYTF. DNA of the CDR3: TGTGCCAGCAGTTTAGGAGGGGATGGCTACACCTTC. The chain employs TRBV28 and TRBJ1-2; D possibly corresponds to TRBD1 (5 bases). Germline CDR1 MDHEN, CDR2 SYDVKM. Trimming pared 2 bases from V and 6 bases from J, leaving 7 bases between. The CDR3 runs to 12 residues.

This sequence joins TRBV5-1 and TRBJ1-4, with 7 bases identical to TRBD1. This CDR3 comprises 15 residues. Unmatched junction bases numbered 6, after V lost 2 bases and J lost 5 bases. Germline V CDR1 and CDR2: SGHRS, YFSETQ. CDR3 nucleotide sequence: TGCGCCAGCAGCTTAGGGACAGCCGGGAATGAAAAACTGTTTTTT. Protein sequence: CASSLGTAGNEKLFF.

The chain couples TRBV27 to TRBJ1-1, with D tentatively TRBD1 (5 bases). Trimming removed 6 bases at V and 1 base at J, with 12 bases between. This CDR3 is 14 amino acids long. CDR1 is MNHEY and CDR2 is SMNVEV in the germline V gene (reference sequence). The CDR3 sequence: CASRPIGGNTEAFF. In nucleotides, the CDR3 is TGTGCCAGCAGGCCCATCGGGGGGAACACTGAAGCTTTCTTT.

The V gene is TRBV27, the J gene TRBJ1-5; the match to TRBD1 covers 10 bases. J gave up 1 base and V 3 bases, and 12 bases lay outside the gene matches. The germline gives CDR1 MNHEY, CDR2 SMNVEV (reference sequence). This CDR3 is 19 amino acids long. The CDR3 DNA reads TGTGCCAGCAGTTTGTCTACCGGGACAGGGGTCAGCAGCAATCAGCCCCAGCATTTT. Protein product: CASSLSTGTGVSSNQPQHF.

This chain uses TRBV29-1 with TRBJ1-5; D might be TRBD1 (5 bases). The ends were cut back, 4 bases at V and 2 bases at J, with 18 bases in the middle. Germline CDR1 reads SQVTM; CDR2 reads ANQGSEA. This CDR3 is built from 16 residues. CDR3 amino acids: CSVVSLIGEGNQPQHF. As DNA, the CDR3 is TGCAGCGTTGTTTCCTTGATAGGGGAGGGCAATCAGCCCCAGCATTTT.

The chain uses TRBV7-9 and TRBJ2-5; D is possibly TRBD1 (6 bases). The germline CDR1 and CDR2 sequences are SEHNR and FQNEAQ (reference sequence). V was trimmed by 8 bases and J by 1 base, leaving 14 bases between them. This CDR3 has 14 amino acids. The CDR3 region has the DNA TGTGCCAGCGGGGGCCTAGGACCCCAAGAGACCCAGTACTTC. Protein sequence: CASGGLGPQETQYF.

The CDR3 nucleotides read TGCGCCAGCAGCGGGTTAGGACAGTTCGGGGTCGATGAGCAGTTCTTC. Encoded protein: CASSGLGQFGVDEQFF. J is TRBJ2-1 and V is TRBV5-1, with D perhaps TRBD1 (6 bases). Germline V gene sequence: CDR1 SGHRS, CDR2 YFSETQ. The CDR3 length is 16 residues. V gave up 4 bases and J gave up 8 bases, with 22 bases separating them.

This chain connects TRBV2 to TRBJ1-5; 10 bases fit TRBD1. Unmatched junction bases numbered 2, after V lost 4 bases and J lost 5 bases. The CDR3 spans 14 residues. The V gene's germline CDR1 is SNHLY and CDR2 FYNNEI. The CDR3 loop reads CASSGDRGHQPQHF. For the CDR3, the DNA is TGTGCCAGCAGTGGGGACAGGGGACATCAGCCCCAGCATTTT.

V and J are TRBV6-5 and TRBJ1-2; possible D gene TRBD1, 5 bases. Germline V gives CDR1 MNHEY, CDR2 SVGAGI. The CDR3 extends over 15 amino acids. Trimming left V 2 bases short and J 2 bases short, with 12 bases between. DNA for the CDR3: TGTGCCAGCAGTTACGTCGGAGGGGTAAACTATGGCTACACCTTC. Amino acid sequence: CASSYVGGVNYGYTF.

The CDR3 DNA reads as TGCGCCAGCAGCTTGGGGCTTGGGCAGGGGAACAATGAGCAGTTCTTC. Translation: CASSLGLGQGNNEQFF. The rearrangement joins TRBV5-1 to TRBJ2-1; D might be TRBD1 (6 bases). Germline V gene data show CDR1 as SGHRS and CDR2 as YFSETQ. The CDR3 is 16 residues long. V was shortened by 0 bases and J by 5 bases, with 15 bases between the two germline ends.

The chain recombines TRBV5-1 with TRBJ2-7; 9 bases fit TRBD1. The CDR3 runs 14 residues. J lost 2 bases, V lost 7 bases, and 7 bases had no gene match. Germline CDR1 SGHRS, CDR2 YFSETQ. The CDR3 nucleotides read TGCGCCAGCGGACGGGGACAGGGAACCTACGAGCAGTACTTC. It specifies CASGRGQGTYEQYF.

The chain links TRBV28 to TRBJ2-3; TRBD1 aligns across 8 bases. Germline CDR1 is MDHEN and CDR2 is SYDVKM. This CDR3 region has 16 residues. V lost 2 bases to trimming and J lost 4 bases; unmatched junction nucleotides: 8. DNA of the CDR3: TGTGCCAGCAGTTTAGGGGGGCAGGGGGCGCCAGATACGCAGTATTTT. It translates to CASSLGGQGAPDTQYF.